The source of this T cell receptor beta chain is a study of T cell repertoires in cytomegalovirus infection. Study at large: Signatures in public TCR beta sequences pointed to both CMV infection and matching HLA type.

There are a few counts of this clonotype. Its antigen is still unknown. Findings and limits, study-wide: HLA-C-restricted CMV clonotypes gave the most frequent clonotype in two of eight donors. Carriers of CMV and the relevant HLA type were discriminated by public TCR beta frequency.

TCRdb passed the reads through MiXCR, listing each CDR3 protein once. Of about 450,000 distinct CDR3 sequences listed, about a third are singletons. V was trimmed by 3 bases and J by 6 bases, leaving 8 bases between them. Germline V gene data show CDR1 as LGHDT and CDR2 as YNNKEL (reference sequence). The CDR3 runs 12 residues. The TCR originated in a human donor in good health (CMV status not recorded). Some clones in this sample may be carry-over from other donors' samples. V gene TRBV3-1 combines with J gene TRBJ1-1; D not certain. The sample taken for sequencing was PBMCs. The CDR3 region has the DNA TGTGCCAGCAGCCACGGGGAGGCTGAAGCTTTCTTT. It translates to CASSHGEAEAFF. Complete variable domain (other parts from reference TRBV3-1 and TRBJ1-1): DTAVSQTPKYLVTQMGNDKSIKCEQNLGHDTMYWYKQDSKKFLKIMFSYNNKELIINETVPNRFSPKSPDKAHLNLHINSLELGDSAVYFCASSHGEAEAFFGQGTRLTVV.